This TCR beta chain came from a study of graft-versus-host responses after intestinal transplantation (TCRdb year 2021). With regard to the full study: Recipients received multivisceral, liver-intestinal, or isolated intestinal transplants. Every recipient was given anti-thymocyte globulin induction, followed by around three years of maintenance tacrolimus and steroids. After intestinal transplantation, graft-versus-host and host-versus-graft alloreactive T cell clones in the graft, circulation and bone marrow were tracked using bulk TCR-beta CDR3 sequencing. To identify alloreactive clones, pre-transplant mixed lymphocyte reaction products were sequenced and then compared with unstimulated pre-transplant donor and recipient T cells. The cohort enrolled under 25 intestinal transplant recipients including one retransplant, and a few patients lacking pretransplant specimens were excluded. Donor T cell macrochimerism was defined as a peak of at least 4% donor T cells among recipient peripheral blood mononuclear cells. Samples from a few later patients were sequenced in-house on an Illumina MiSeq with MiXCR processing rather than by the commercial service.

The library was built by means of the immunoSEQ multiplex PCR assay. For most patients, genomic DNA was isolated using the Qiagen DNeasy Blood and Tissue Kit and was shipped frozen to Adaptive Biotechnologies for TCR sequencing. For most patients, genomic DNA was subjected to high-throughput TCR-beta CDR3 sequencing by Adaptive Biotechnologies. The authors' analysis ran thus. TCR sequencing data were retrieved from Adaptive's ImmunoSEQ software for 15 to 20 patients, whereas a few other patients were processed with MiXCR and VDJtools. To correct CD4 versus CD8 sorting errors, sequences present in both subsets at a frequency ratio below 5:1 were removed. CDR3 nucleotide sequences shared by donor and recipient were removed because the origin of these sequences could not be assigned. To be classed as alloreactive, a clone needed at least 2-fold expansion over unstimulated cells and a minimum CFSE-low frequency of 0.002% (template counts) or 0.001% (read counts). Mappable clones were those detected in sequenced pre-transplant spleen, lymph node, or MLR CFSE-low populations of the donor or recipient. The cumulative frequency of alloreactive clones was calculated as a percentage of all sequences, weighted by copy number. TCRdb retrieved this table from immuneACCESS and kept in-frame rearrangements only. Not all clones are present; in checked studies, unresolved V genes account for under half, and no reason is known for the remainder. V, J and clone size reflect that table, while D and trimming were determined from the DNA. This sample is represented by about 100,000 clones; 87% of them were singletons. Clones ranked in the top ten supply over 0.55% of the sample.

About this clone: Its target antigen remains unknown. Within one base of it there is no much larger clone, and no base qualities were kept.

Study-wide conclusions, independent of this receptor: High GvH to HvG T cell clonal ratios were observed in the allografts of patients with donor T cell macrochimerism. Early after transplant, declines in HvG clones were associated with peak levels of circulating GvH clones. GvH clones were found in recipient bone marrow, and some of the GvH clones appeared earlier in ileal mucosa or blood, which is consistent with an intestinal mucosal origin. The conclusions were limited by the relatively low number and heterogeneity of the intestinal transplant patients.

This specimen's time point label, per the study, means: cells obtained before transplantation from donor or recipient. CD3+CD4+ and CD3+CD8+ populations were FACS-sorted from unstimulated pre-transplant donor and recipient cells taken from spleen or lymph nodes. CDR1 and CDR2 are read off the germline V gene (reference sequence) as GTSNPN and SVGIG. Trimming takes 0 bases from V and 3 bases from J, and the germline ends sit 12 bases apart. From the cysteine through the phenylalanine, the CDR3 covers 15 amino acids. Only CDR3 DNA is held: 45 bases, read in frame from base 1. Source: unstimulated CD4+ T cells sorted from spleen or lymph node cells, taken before transplant. The receptor was isolated from a human donor who was the organ donor for an intestinal transplant. The chain uses TRBV30 and TRBJ1-5; possibly the D gene is TRBD1, per 6 matching bases. The CDR3 protein is CAWSVPGVFNQPQHF. The nucleotide sequence reads as follows: TGTGCCTGGAGTGTACCAGGGGTATTCAATCAGCCCCAGCATTTT.